This T cell receptor (beta chain) stems from a study of shared clonotypes between healthy human individuals. General study results and limits: What rarefaction showed was incomplete sorted-subset sequencing despite large depth.

A word on this clone: Its specificity is unknown.

CDR1 is ENHRY, CDR2 SYGVKD, per germline. The V and J ends lost 6 bases and 6 bases respectively, with 12 bases between them. This CDR3 has 12 amino acids. Clones were sequenced by immunoSEQ multiplex PCR, and TCRdb holds only the in-frame ones, with some missing. The sample includes about 2 million clones, about 95% of them seen just once. The donor population consisted of healthy HIV-negative adults with no recent acute infections or vaccinations. The receptor comes from a man younger than 30 in good health. This chain links TRBV10-3 with TRBJ2-7, with D hard to call. Material: naive CD4+ T cells sorted from blood. Subset specified: CD45RA+ positively selected. The CDR3 DNA reads as TGTGCCATCAGCCCCGAGGACGTCGAGCAGTACTTC. As protein: CAISPEDVEQYF.